The source of this T cell receptor (beta chain) is a study of neurological immune-mediated disorders. The cDNA came from 5'RACE with 10-nucleotide random UMIs. MiXCR, applied by TCRdb to the 5' RACE reads, yields one record per CDR3 protein. The data contain around 94,000 distinct CDR3 sequences, 3.5% to 4% of them singletons. This clonotype was found many times. V shed 8 bases and J 4 bases; nucleotides not matched to a gene: 15. The CDR3 extends over 17 amino acids. From germline, CDR1 is KGHDR and CDR2 SFDVKD. This chain connects TRBV24-1 to TRBJ2-7, with 11 nucleotides matching TRBD2. This TCR was sampled from a woman younger than 35 with multiple sclerosis. The sample consisted of PBMCs. CDR3 in DNA: TGTGCCACCATGATAGCGGGGGGGCCGAGTCTGGCTTACGAGCAGTACTTC. Protein: CATMIAGGPSLAYEQYF.